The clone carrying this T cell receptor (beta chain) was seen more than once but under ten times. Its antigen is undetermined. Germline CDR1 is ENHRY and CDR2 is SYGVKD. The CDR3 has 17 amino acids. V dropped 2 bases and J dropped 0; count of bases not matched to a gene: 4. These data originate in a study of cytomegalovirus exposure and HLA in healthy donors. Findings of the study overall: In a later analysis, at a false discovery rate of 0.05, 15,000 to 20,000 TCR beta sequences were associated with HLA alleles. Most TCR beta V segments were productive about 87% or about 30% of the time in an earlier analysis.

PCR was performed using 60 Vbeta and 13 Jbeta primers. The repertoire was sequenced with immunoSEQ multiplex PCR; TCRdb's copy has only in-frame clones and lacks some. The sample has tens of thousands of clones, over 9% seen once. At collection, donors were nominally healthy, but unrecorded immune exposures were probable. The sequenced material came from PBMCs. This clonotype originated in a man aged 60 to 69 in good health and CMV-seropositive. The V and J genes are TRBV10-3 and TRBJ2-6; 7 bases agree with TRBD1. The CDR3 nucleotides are TGTGCCATCAGTGAGCGGGGACAGTCCTCTGGGGCCAACGTCCTGACTTTC. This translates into CAISERGQSSGANVLTF.